This T cell receptor beta chain was observed in a study of chemoradiotherapy in HPV16-positive cancers. Findings and limits, study-wide: HPV-specific T cells were functionally defined from only a couple of HPV16-positive patients.

The assay was immunoSEQ multiplex PCR, and TCRdb's table has in-frame clones only and misses some. The sample lists about 12,000 clones; approximately 79% were seen once. Trimming left V 4 bases short and J 4 bases short, with 11 bases between. There are 13 residues in the CDR3. CDR1 is SGHNT, CDR2 YYREEE, per germline (reference sequence). About this clone: What it recognizes is unknown.

This TCR came from a human donor with HPV-associated anogenital cancer. The gene calls are TRBV5-4 and TRBJ1-2; D ambiguous. The sample here was taken from a patient who underwent chemoradiotherapy. CDR3 region: CASSPDLGYGYTF. For the CDR3, the DNA is TGTGCCAGCAGCCCTGATTTGGGCTATGGCTACACCTTC.